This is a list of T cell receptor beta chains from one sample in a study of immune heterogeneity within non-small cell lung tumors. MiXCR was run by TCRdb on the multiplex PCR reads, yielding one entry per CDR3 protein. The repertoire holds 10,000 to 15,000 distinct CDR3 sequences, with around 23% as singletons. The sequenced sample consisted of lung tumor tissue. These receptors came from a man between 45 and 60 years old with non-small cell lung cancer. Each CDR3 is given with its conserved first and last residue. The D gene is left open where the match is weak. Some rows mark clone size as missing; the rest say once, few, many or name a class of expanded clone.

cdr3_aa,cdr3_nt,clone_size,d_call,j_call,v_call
CASSFPGGGFEKLFF,TGTGCCAGCAGTTTCCCAGGGGGCGGTTTCGAAAAACTGTTTTTT,many,TRBD1,TRBJ1-4,TRBV28
CASSPGQTYNSPLHF,TGTGCCAGCAGCCCGGGACAAACCTATAATTCACCCCTCCACTTT,many,.,TRBJ1-6,TRBV6-1
CASSLGHSYGYTF,TGTGCCAGCAGCTTAGGCCACTCATATGGCTACACCTTC,few,.,TRBJ1-2,TRBV7-9
CSARDPPGGLYEQYF,TGCAGTGCTAGAGATCCCCCGGGGGGGCTTTACGAGCAGTACTTC,many,TRBD2,TRBJ2-7,TRBV20-1
CSAVGRSYSGANALTF,TGCAGTGCTGTCGGGAGATCCTACTCTGGGGCCAACGCCCTGACTTTC,.,.,TRBJ2-6,TRBV20-1
CAWRIQGEAFF,TGTGCCTGGAGGATACAGGGTGAAGCTTTCTTT,medium-sized,.,TRBJ1-1,TRBV30
CAISEEGDYGYTF,TGTGCCATCAGTGAGGAGGGTGACTATGGCTACACCTTC,medium-sized,.,TRBJ1-2,TRBV10-3
CSAPGQIYEQYF,TGCAGTGCTCCAGGACAAATCTACGAGCAGTACTTC,many,.,TRBJ2-7,TRBV20-1
CASSSGQGGGNIQYF,TGTGCCAGCAGCTCGGGACAGGGGGGCGGAAACATTCAGTACTTC,few,TRBD1,TRBJ2-4,TRBV5-8
CSASVRDRGVSNQPQHF,TGCAGTGCTAGCGTTCGGGACAGGGGAGTTAGCAATCAGCCCCAGCATTTT,many,TRBD1,TRBJ1-5,TRBV20-1
CASSVEEGNEQFF,TGTGCCAGCAGCGTAGAGGAAGGGAATGAGCAGTTCTTC,many,.,TRBJ2-1,TRBV9
CASSLIGTGGGGMNTEAFF,TGTGCCAGCAGCTTAATAGGGACAGGGGGCGGTGGTATGAACACTGAAGCTTTCTTT,.,TRBD1,TRBJ1-1,TRBV7-3
CASSVGASGMYEQYF,TGTGCCAGCAGCGTAGGGGCTAGCGGGATGTACGAGCAGTACTTC,many,TRBD2,TRBJ2-7,TRBV9
CASSMGRPTGELFF,TGTGCCAGTAGTATGGGCAGGCCAACCGGGGAGCTGTTTTTT,many,.,TRBJ2-2,TRBV19